The 4 T cell receptor beta chains below were found in one sample sequenced in a study of blood T cell repertoires in COVID-19. Sequencing was performed with immunoSEQ multiplex PCR; in TCRdb, only in-frame clones are kept and a portion is missing. The table shows around 500,000 clones, with roughly 85% occurring only once. Sequenced sample: peripheral blood. Receptor source: a human donor in a cohort sampled during active COVID-19.

The chain employs TRBV5-1 and TRBJ2-7, with D possibly matching TRBD1 (5 bases). CDR3 size: 14 residues. Germline V gives CDR1 SGHRS, CDR2 YFSETQ. V lost 2 bases to trimming and J lost 2 bases, with 11 bases between them. The CDR3 reads CASSFGQGPYEQYF. The CDR3 coding sequence is TGCGCCAGCAGCTTCGGGCAGGGCCCCTACGAGCAGTACTTC.

This sequence joins TRBV18 and TRBJ2-2, with 8 bases aligning to TRBD1. The CDR3 contains 16 residues. The germline V gene has CDR1 KGHSH and CDR2 LQKENI. Trimming at V came to 5 bases and at J to 7 bases, leaving 12 bases not matched to a gene. In DNA, the CDR3 is TGTGCCAGCTCATCTGGACAGGGTAAATTGATCGGGGAGCTGTTTTTT. As protein: CASSSGQGKLIGELFF.

This rearrangement joins TRBV6-6 to TRBJ2-1; D uncertain. The CDR3 runs to 11 residues. The germline V gene has CDR1 MNHNY and CDR2 SVGAGI (reference sequence). V lost 7 bases and J 8 bases, leaving 9 bases between the germline ends. The CDR3 nucleotides are TGTGCCAGCACGGGTTTTGATGAGCAGTTCTTC. This sequence encodes CASTGFDEQFF.

V usage is TRBV6-5 and J usage is TRBJ1-2, with a possible D match to TRBD1 (5 bases). Germline V CDR1 and CDR2: MNHEY, SVGAGI. The V end lost 6 bases, the J end lost 7 bases, and 18 bases lay between the germline ends. CDR3 length: 14 residues. The CDR3 DNA reads as TGTGCCAGCAGCCCCCCGCAGGGAGGGAGTGGCTACACCTTC. It translates to CASSPPQGGSGYTF.